Presented here are 20 T cell receptor beta chains from one specimen sequenced in a study of blood T cells in healthy people across ages. A second PCR, run for about 7 to 12 cycles, used a sample-barcoded 5' primer plus a J-beta primer mix. TCRdb analysed the 5' RACE reads with MiXCR anew, one entry per CDR3 protein. The sample lists around 2 million distinct CDR3 sequences; about 39% were seen once. Material: blood. These receptors were taken from a human donor in good health.

This clonotype was seen a handful of times. The chain joins TRBV29-1 to TRBJ2-2; 7 nucleotides align to TRBD2. Germline V gene data show CDR1 as SQVTM and CDR2 as ANQGSEA. The CDR3 is 14 residues long. V shed 5 bases, J shed 2 bases, and the junction held 5 bases outside the gene matches. The CDR3 DNA is TGCAGCGTTCGACCGGGACTAAACACCGGGGAGCTGTTTTTT. Amino acid sequence: CSVRPGLNTGELFF.

This clonotype was seen just once. Its ends do not fully match the called genes, so a read error is possible. V usage is TRBV6-2 or TRBV6-3 and J usage is TRBJ2-3, with 7 nucleotides matching TRBD1. In germline, CDR1 is MNHEY, CDR2 SVGEGT. The CDR3 spans 14 residues. The CDR3 loop is CTSARTGYTDTQYF. The CDR3 bases are TGTACCAGCGCGAGGACAGGATACACAGATACGCAGTATTTT.

V usage is TRBV7-2 and J usage is TRBJ2-7; 8 bases agree with TRBD2. J lost 1 base, V lost 5 bases, and 10 bases had no gene match. Per germline, CDR1 SGHTA and CDR2 FQGNSA. The CDR3 spans 16 residues. In nucleotides, the CDR3 is TGTGCCAGCAGCCTCGTCGTATTAGCGGGATCCTACGAGCAGTACTTC. As protein: CASSLVVLAGSYEQYF.

The J gene is TRBJ1-4, the V gene TRBV20-1, with D perhaps matching TRBD1 (5 bases). V was trimmed by 6 bases and J by 8 bases, leaving 22 bases between them. Germline lookup yields CDR1 DFQATT and CDR2 SNEGSKA (reference sequence). The CDR3 sequence is 15 residues long. CDR3 DNA: TGCAGTGCCCCCCGGGCGATAGGTCCAGGGGAAAAACTGTTTTTT. Protein sequence: CSAPRAIGPGEKLFF.

This clonotype showed up many times. This chain links TRBV5-1 with TRBJ1-2; D unresolved. Deletions cut 0 bases from V and 6 bases from J, with 24 bases between. There are 18 residues in the CDR3. Per germline, CDR1 SGHRS and CDR2 YFSETQ. The CDR3 DNA sequence: TGCGCCAGCAGCTTGGTAATTTTTGTAAGGTTGAGGGCTCATGGCTACACCTTC. Translated: CASSLVIFVRLRAHGYTF.

This chain joins TRBV29-1 and TRBJ2-7; possible D gene TRBD2, 5 bases. Germline V lookup: CDR1 SQVTM, CDR2 ANQGSEA. V dropped 3 bases and J dropped 6 bases, with 9 bases sitting between them. The CDR3 extends over 11 amino acids. CDR3 amino acids: CSVDEGSEQYF. For the CDR3, the DNA is TGCAGCGTTGACGAGGGATCCGAGCAGTACTTC.

There are a few counts of this clonotype. The CDR3 here is CAIRERGETQYF. In DNA, the CDR3 is TGTGCCATCAGGGAGCGGGGTGAGACCCAGTACTTC. This sequence joins TRBV10-3 and TRBJ2-5, with 7 bases identical to TRBD2. Unmatched junction bases numbered 3, after V lost 6 bases and J lost 5 bases. The germline gives CDR1 ENHRY, CDR2 SYGVKD. This CDR3 has 12 amino acids.

V usage is TRBV24-1 and J usage is TRBJ2-5, with D uncertain. CDR3 length: 13 residues. V dropped 3 bases and J dropped 7 bases, with 11 bases sitting between them. CDR1 and CDR2 from the germline V gene are KGHDR and SFDVKD. In DNA, the CDR3 is TGTGCCACCAGTGATACTCATAGTCCGACCCAGTACTTC. This gives the protein CATSDTHSPTQYF.

This clonotype showed up just once. This rearrangement joins TRBV6-6 to TRBJ1-1; no firm D call. The V gene's germline CDR1 is MNHNY and CDR2 SVGAGI (reference sequence). The CDR3 runs to 14 residues. V lost 6 bases, J lost 5 bases, and 16 bases lay in between. The CDR3 loop reads CASRLPVGSTEAFF. The DNA of the CDR3 is TGTGCCAGCAGACTCCCAGTTGGGAGTACTGAAGCTTTCTTT.

The V gene is TRBV7-3, the J gene TRBJ2-1; 7 bases fit TRBD2. Germline-derived CDR1 and CDR2 are SGHTA and FQGTGA. The CDR3 runs to 14 residues. Germline trimming cut 0 bases from V and 8 bases from J; bases unmatched to any gene: 4. CDR3 in amino acids: CASSLTRGGDEQFF. CDR3 nucleotide sequence: TGTGCCAGCAGCTTAACAAGGGGAGGGGATGAGCAGTTCTTC.

This clonotype has just a few counts. V and J are TRBV10-3 and TRBJ1-2; D is uncertain. V lost 3 bases, J lost 2 bases, and 16 bases lay in between. In germline, CDR1 is ENHRY, CDR2 SYGVKD. There are 16 residues in the CDR3. The CDR3 bases are TGTGCCATCAGTGACCCTGGAGCACAAACCAACTATGGCTACACCTTC. This encodes CAISDPGAQTNYGYTF.

This clonotype was counted only a few times. This rearrangement joins TRBV4-3 to TRBJ2-3, with a weak D call TRBD2 (5 bases). CDR3 length equals 14 residues. V lost 4 bases to trimming and J lost 1 base, with 9 bases between them. CDR1 is LGHNA, CDR2 YSLEER, per germline. This CDR3 is CASSPDYGTDTQYF. CDR3 bases: TGCGCCAGCAGCCCCGACTACGGCACAGATACGCAGTATTTT.

This chain connects TRBV29-1 to TRBJ1-2, with TRBD1 matching 7 bases. V was clipped by 2 bases and J by 4 bases; unmatched bases: 4. Looked up from germline, CDR1 is SQVTM and CDR2 is ANQGSEA. This CDR3 comprises 13 residues. The CDR3 nucleotides read TGCAGCGTTGAAATGCAGGGGGGCTATGGCTACACCTTC. This encodes CSVEMQGGYGYTF. Full variable domain (missing parts from reference TRBV29-1 and TRBJ1-2): SAVISQKPSRDICQRGTSLTIQCQVDSQVTMMFWYRQQPGQSLTLIATANQGSEATYESGFVIDKFPISRPNLTFSTLTVSNMSPEDSSIYLCSVEMQGGYGYTFGSGTRLTVV.

This rearrangement joins TRBV9 to TRBJ1-2; no reliable D call. Germline CDR1 and CDR2: SGDLS and YYNGEE. V lost 3 bases and J 0 bases, leaving 12 bases between the germline ends. This CDR3 has 15 amino acids. The chain's CDR3 is CASSGFRASNYGYTF. In DNA, the CDR3 is TGTGCCAGCAGCGGGTTCAGAGCTTCTAACTATGGCTACACCTTC. The entire variable domain, with the rest obtained from reference TRBV9 and TRBJ1-2, is as follows: DSGVTQTPKHLITATGQRVTLRCSPRSGDLSVYWYQQSLDQGLQFLIQYYNGEERAKGNILERFSAQQFPDLHSELNLSSLELGDSALYFCASSGFRASNYGYTFGSGTRLTVV.

The rearrangement joins TRBV6-1 to TRBJ2-1; D uncertain. V was shortened by 4 bases and J by 5 bases, with 12 bases between the two germline ends. In germline, CDR1 is MNHNS, CDR2 SASEGT. The length of the CDR3 is 14 residues. CDR3 coding DNA: TGTGCCAGCAGTGCAGAGGTTGAGGACAATGAGCAGTTCTTC. Its protein product is CASSAEVEDNEQFF.

The rearrangement links TRBV2 to TRBJ2-3; D is perhaps TRBD1 (6 bases). The CDR3 sequence is 15 residues long. The V end was cut by 6 bases, the J end by 2 bases, with 15 bases between. Germline values: CDR1 SNHLY, CDR2 FYNNEI. CDR3 region: CASRREYRVTDTQYF. For the CDR3, the DNA is TGTGCCAGCAGGAGGGAGTACAGGGTCACAGATACGCAGTATTTT.

The CDR3 loop reads CASSYSDGQQETQYF. In nucleotides, the CDR3 is TGTGCCAGCAGTTACTCTGACGGACAACAAGAGACCCAGTACTTC. The chain employs TRBV6-5 and TRBJ2-5; D perhaps matches TRBD1 (5 bases). The CDR3 loop spans 15 amino acids. V was pared by 0 bases and J by 2 bases, with 10 bases between. CDR1 and CDR2 (germline): MNHEY, SVGAGI.

This clonotype was counted many times. This sequence joins TRBV29-1 and TRBJ2-5, with D perhaps matching TRBD2 (6 bases). V was shortened by 7 bases and J by 0 bases, with 15 bases between the two germline ends. Per germline, CDR1 SQVTM and CDR2 ANQGSEA. This CDR3 is built from 14 residues. CDR3 DNA: TGCAGCGGGGGGGTAAACCCGTACCAAGAGACCCAGTACTTC. Its translation is CSGGVNPYQETQYF.

This clonotype has just a few counts. This sequence joins TRBV12-5 and TRBJ2-5; the D is unclear. The CDR3 covers 15 residues. Deletions cut 3 bases from V and 2 bases from J, with 13 bases between. Germline values: CDR1 LGHNT, CDR2 FRNRAP. The CDR3 protein is CASGFGPTHQETQYF. The CDR3 DNA is TGTGCTAGTGGTTTCGGTCCAACCCATCAAGAGACCCAGTACTTC.

This clonotype was observed a handful of times. This chain joins TRBV9 and TRBJ2-1; D could derive from TRBD1 or TRBD2 (6 bases each). V dropped 4 bases and J dropped 1 base, with 15 bases sitting between them. The CDR3 is made up of 16 amino acids. Germline lookup yields CDR1 SGDLS and CDR2 YYNGEE. In DNA, the CDR3 is TGTGCCAGCAGCTCCGGACGGGGGCCTTCCTACAATGAGCAGTTCTTC. Amino acid sequence: CASSSGRGPSYNEQFF.